The 19 T cell receptor beta chains below all came from one sample that was sequenced in a study of T cell repertoires in cytomegalovirus infection. Which antigens these TCRs recognize remains unknown. TCRdb fed the reads into MiXCR, producing one record per CDR3 protein. The sample gives fewer than 950,000 distinct CDR3 sequences, approximately 30% of which show up once; roughly an eighth is in the top ten. The sequencing here drew on cultured CD8+ T cells from PBMCs, taken from culture after CMV antigen stimulation. These receptors were taken from a human donor in good health (CMV status not recorded). Some clones in this sample may be carry-over from other donors' samples.

This clonotype appeared a single time. The chain combines TRBV12-5 with TRBJ2-1, with a weak D call TRBD2 (6 bases). Germline CDR1 and CDR2: LGHNT and FRNRAP. V was cut by 3 bases and J by 5 bases, with 14 bases left in between. The CDR3 extends over 15 amino acids. CDR3 sequence reads: CASGFDTGTHNEQFF. CDR3 DNA: TGTGCTAGTGGTTTTGACACTGGGACTCACAATGAGCAGTTCTTC. Variable domain in full (rest from reference TRBV12-5 and TRBJ2-1): DARVTQTPRHKVTEMGQEVTMRCQPILGHNTVFWYRQTMMQGLELLAYFRNRAPLDDSGMPKDRFSAEMPDATLATLKIQPSEPRDSAVYFCASGFDTGTHNEQFFGPGTRLTVL.

This sequence joins TRBV28 and TRBJ2-3; D could derive from TRBD1 or TRBD2 (5 bases each). The ends were cut back, 10 bases at V and 0 bases at J, with 17 bases in the middle. The CDR3 is made up of 15 amino acids. Per the germline V gene, CDR1 is MDHEN and CDR2 is SYDVKM. CDR3 bases: TGTGCCATCAGCTACCGGGACGGCAGCACAGATACGCAGTATTTT. It yields the protein CAISYRDGSTDTQYF.

This clonotype was observed a few times. V is TRBV6-2 or TRBV6-3 and J is TRBJ2-2; D call uncertain. The V end was cut by 5 bases, the J end by 7 bases, with 14 bases between. The CDR3 is 14 residues long. Germline V lookup: CDR1 MNHEY, CDR2 SVGEGT. This chain's CDR3 is CASSTRLDRGELFF. In DNA, the CDR3 is TGTGCCAGCAGTACCCGACTCGACCGCGGGGAGCTGTTTTTT.

This sequence joins TRBV7-3 and TRBJ2-5, with D tentatively TRBD2 (5 bases). Germline loops: CDR1 SGHTA, CDR2 FQGTGA. V lost 2 bases and J lost 7, with 8 bases in between. This CDR3 has 12 amino acids. The CDR3 sequence is CASSLPEGTQYF. The CDR3, as DNA: TGTGCCAGCAGCTTACCTGAGGGGACCCAGTACTTC.

The chain links TRBV7-2 to TRBJ1-2; D uncertain. V dropped 5 bases and J dropped 3 bases, with 16 bases sitting between them. Per germline, CDR1 SGHTA and CDR2 FQGNSA. The CDR3 is 15 residues long. CDR3 nucleotides: TGTGCCAGCAGCCCCCCGGGTCGAAAATACTATGGCTACACCTTC. Its translation: CASSPPGRKYYGYTF.

The V call is TRBV6-6, the J call TRBJ2-5; 11 bases match TRBD2. Trimming took 6 bases from V and 5 from J; bases not matched to a gene: 8. This CDR3 spans 15 amino acids. Germline CDR1 is MNHNY and CDR2 is SVGAGI (reference sequence). CDR3: CASRFLAGGGETQYF. The DNA for the CDR3 is TGTGCCAGCAGGTTTCTAGCGGGGGGCGGGGAGACCCAGTACTTC.

Only one count was recorded for this clonotype. The chain links TRBV27 to TRBJ1-4; the match to TRBD1 covers 7 bases. CDR3 length equals 14 residues. V lost 5 bases and J lost 8; bases outside the gene matches: 8. In germline, CDR1 is MNHEY, CDR2 SMNVEV (reference sequence). The chain's CDR3 is CASSQQGFGEKLFF. CDR3 in DNA: TGTGCCAGCAGTCAACAGGGGTTCGGGGAAAAACTGTTTTTT.

The V and J genes are TRBV27 and TRBJ2-7; 9 bases agree with TRBD1. Germline CDR1 reads MNHEY; CDR2 reads SMNVEV (reference sequence). The CDR3 totals 15 residues. V was clipped by 1 base and J by 2 bases; unmatched bases: 3. CDR3 protein: CASSLLGQGTYEQYF. Here the CDR3 DNA reads TGTGCCAGCAGTTTATTGGGACAGGGAACCTACGAGCAGTACTTC.

The chain has TRBV6-1 and TRBJ2-7, with 7 bases aligning to TRBD1. The CDR3 is made up of 15 amino acids. V dropped 6 bases and J dropped 0; count of bases not matched to a gene: 8. The germline CDR1 and CDR2 sequences are MNHNS and SASEGT. The CDR3 DNA reads TGTGCCAGCAGACTAGGACAGGACAGCTCCTACGAGCAGTACGTC. Its protein is CASRLGQDSSYEQYV.

This chain uses TRBV6-2 or TRBV6-3 with TRBJ2-5, with D possibly TRBD1 on 5 matching bases. V was cut by 8 bases and J by 1 base, with 11 bases left in between. CDR3 size: 13 residues. Germline V lookup: CDR1 MNHEY, CDR2 SVGEGT. The CDR3 DNA is TGTGCCAGCCTCCACAGGATCCAAGAGACCCAGTACTTC. It specifies CASLHRIQETQYF.

The chain recombines TRBV7-9 with TRBJ2-5; 8 bases are shared with TRBD2. The CDR3 is made up of 15 amino acids. Trimming at V came to 5 bases and at J to 4 bases, leaving 9 bases not matched to a gene. The germline V gene encodes CDR1 SEHNR and CDR2 FQNEAQ (reference sequence). The CDR3 is CASSPLAGNGETQYF. The CDR3 nucleotides are TGTGCCAGCAGCCCCTTAGCGGGAAACGGAGAGACCCAGTACTTC.

The chain combines TRBV14 with TRBJ1-6; weak D call: TRBD1 (6 bases). Deletions cut 0 bases from V and 1 base from J, with 7 bases between. Looked up from germline, CDR1 is SGHDN and CDR2 is FVKESK. The CDR3 loop spans 16 amino acids. The CDR3 sequence: CASSQEGGSYNSPLHF. For the CDR3, the DNA is TGTGCCAGCAGCCAAGAAGGGGGTTCCTATAATTCACCCCTCCACTTT.

J is TRBJ2-3 and V is TRBV29-1; D is possibly TRBD2 (6 bases). Trimming removed 2 bases from V and 3 bases from J, with 15 bases in between. CDR1 SQVTM and CDR2 ANQGSEA come from the germline V gene. The CDR3 totals 15 residues. As DNA, the CDR3 is TGCAGCGTTGAACTGGAGGGTGGGGGAACAGATACGCAGTATTTT. Its translation is CSVELEGGGTDTQYF.

This sequence joins TRBV9 and TRBJ2-3; D is tentatively TRBD1 or TRBD2 (5 bases each). The V and J ends lost 3 bases and 6 bases respectively, with 11 bases between them. The CDR3 contains 13 residues. Germline CDR1 is SGDLS and CDR2 is YYNGEE. CDR3 loop: CASSEGRLDTQYF. As DNA, the CDR3 is TGTGCCAGCAGCGAGGGGAGATTGGATACGCAGTATTTT.

This clonotype was seen at least ten times. A much larger clone sits a single nucleotide away, making a read error possible. V and J are TRBV12-3 or TRBV12-4 and TRBJ2-3; D is undetermined. V lost 3 bases, J lost 4 bases, and 2 bases lay in between. CDR3 size: 11 residues. The CDR3 region has the DNA TGTGCCAGCAGTTTTTCAGATACGCAGTATTTT. Protein product: CASSFSDTQYF.

The sample holds a few counts of this clonotype. The chain employs TRBV6-5 and TRBJ2-3; D possibly corresponds to TRBD2 (5 bases). Germline V lookup: CDR1 MNHEY, CDR2 SVGAGI. V was pared by 4 bases and J by 3 bases, with 8 bases between. The CDR3 sequence is 13 residues long. This CDR3 is CASSSRLTDTQYF. For the CDR3, the DNA is TGTGCCAGCAGTTCAAGACTAACAGATACGCAGTATTTT.

V and J are TRBV7-2 and TRBJ1-2; D might be TRBD1 (5 bases). V gave up 4 bases and J gave up 6 bases, with 15 bases separating them. Germline V CDR1 and CDR2: SGHTA, FQGNSA. This CDR3 contains 14 residues. The CDR3 protein is CASSSSGGGDGYTF. The CDR3 DNA reads TGTGCCAGCAGCTCGTCGGGGGGGGGTGATGGCTACACCTTC.

The V call is TRBV19, the J call TRBJ1-1; no clear D. The germline V and J ends were trimmed by 5 bases and 0 bases, with 13 bases remaining between them. The CDR3 is 15 amino acids. The germline V gene encodes CDR1 LNHDA and CDR2 SQIVND (reference sequence). CDR3 DNA sequence: TGTGCCAGTAGTCACGGCGTGGCGATGAACACTGAAGCTTTCTTT. This encodes CASSHGVAMNTEAFF.

This clonotype was seen a few times. The chain combines TRBV12-3 or TRBV12-4 with TRBJ2-6; TRBD2 matches at 7 bases. J was trimmed by 6 bases and V by 6 bases; bases with no gene match: 29. This CDR3 has 22 amino acids. This chain's CDR3 is CASRHSGDYQDTSPRMANVLTF. As DNA, the CDR3 is TGTGCCAGCAGACATTCCGGGGACTACCAGGACACATCCCCAAGAATGGCCAACGTCCTGACTTTC.